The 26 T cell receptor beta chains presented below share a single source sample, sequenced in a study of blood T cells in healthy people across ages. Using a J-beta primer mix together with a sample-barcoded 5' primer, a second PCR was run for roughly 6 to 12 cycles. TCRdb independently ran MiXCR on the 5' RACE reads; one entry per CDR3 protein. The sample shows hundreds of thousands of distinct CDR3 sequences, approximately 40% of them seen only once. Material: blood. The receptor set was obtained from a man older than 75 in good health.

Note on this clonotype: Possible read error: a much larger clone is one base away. The CDR3 nucleotides are TGTGTCAGCAGTTTATCGGGGGGATCCTACGAGCAGTACTTC. Encoded protein: CVSSLSGGSYEQYF. This sequence joins TRBV27 and TRBJ2-7, with 7 positions matching TRBD2. The CDR3 has 14 amino acids. Germline-derived CDR1 and CDR2 are MNHEY and SMNVEV (reference sequence).

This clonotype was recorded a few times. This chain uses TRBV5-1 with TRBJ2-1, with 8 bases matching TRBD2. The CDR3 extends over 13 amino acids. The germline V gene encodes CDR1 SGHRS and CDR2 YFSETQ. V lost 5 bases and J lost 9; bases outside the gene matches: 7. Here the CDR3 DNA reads TGCGCCAGCAGTCGGGAGGGCGCCTGTGAGCAGTTCTTC. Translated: CASSREGACEQFF.

Here the CDR3 reads CSVGEGQFYGYTF. The DNA of the CDR3 is TGCAGCGTTGGAGAGGGACAGTTCTATGGCTACACCTTC. The rearrangement links TRBV29-1 to TRBJ1-2; 7 nucleotides line up with TRBD1. V lost 4 bases, J lost 4 bases, and 6 bases stayed unmatched. Germline V gives CDR1 SQVTM, CDR2 ANQGSEA. The CDR3 runs to 13 residues.

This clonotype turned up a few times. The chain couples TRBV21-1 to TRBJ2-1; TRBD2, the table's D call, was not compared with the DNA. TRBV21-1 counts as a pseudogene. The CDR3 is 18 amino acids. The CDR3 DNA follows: TGTGCCAGCAGCAAAGTCGATTTGGGACTAGCAAAATACAATGAGCAGTTCTTC. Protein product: CASSKVDLGLAKYNEQFF.

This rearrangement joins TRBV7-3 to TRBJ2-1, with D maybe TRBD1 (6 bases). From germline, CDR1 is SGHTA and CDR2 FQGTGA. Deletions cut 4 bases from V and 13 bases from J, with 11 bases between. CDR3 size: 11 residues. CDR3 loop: CASSSGQTQFF. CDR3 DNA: TGTGCCAGCAGCTCCGGACAGACTCAGTTCTTC.

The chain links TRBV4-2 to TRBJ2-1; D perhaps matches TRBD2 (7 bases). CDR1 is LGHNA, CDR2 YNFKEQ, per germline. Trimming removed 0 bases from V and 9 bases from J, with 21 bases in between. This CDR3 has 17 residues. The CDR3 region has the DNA TGTGCCAGCAGCCAAGACGGCCTTAACCGGGGAGGGGGTGAGCAGTTCTTC. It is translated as CASSQDGLNRGGGEQFF.

The CDR3 region is CATSVQTAQETQYF. For the CDR3, the DNA is TGTGCCACCAGTGTCCAGACAGCCCAAGAGACCCAGTACTTC. The gene calls are TRBV24-1 and TRBJ2-5, with a tentative D call TRBD1 (5 bases). The V end lost 5 bases, the J end lost 1 base, and 10 bases lay between the germline ends. This CDR3 has 14 amino acids. CDR1 is KGHDR and CDR2 is SFDVKD in the germline V gene.

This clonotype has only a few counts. CDR3 region: CASSQDRAGGGETQYF. The CDR3 region has the DNA TGCGCCAGCAGCCAAGATCGGGCGGGAGGTGGGGAGACCCAGTACTTC. The V gene is TRBV4-3, the J gene TRBJ2-5, with 8 bases lining up with TRBD2. From germline, CDR1 is LGHNA and CDR2 YSLEER. V shed 0 bases and J 5 bases; nucleotides not matched to a gene: 8. This CDR3 comprises 16 residues.

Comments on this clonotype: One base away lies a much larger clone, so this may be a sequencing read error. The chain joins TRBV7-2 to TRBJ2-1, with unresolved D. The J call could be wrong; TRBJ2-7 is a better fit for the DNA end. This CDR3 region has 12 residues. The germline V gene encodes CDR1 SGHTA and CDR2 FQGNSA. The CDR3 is CAGSLSRDEQYF. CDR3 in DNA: TGTGCCGGCAGCTTAAGTCGCGACGAGCAGTACTTC.

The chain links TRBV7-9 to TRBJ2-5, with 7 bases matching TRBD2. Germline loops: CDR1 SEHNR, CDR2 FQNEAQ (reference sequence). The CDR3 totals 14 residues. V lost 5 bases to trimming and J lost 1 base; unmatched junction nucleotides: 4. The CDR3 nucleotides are TGTGCCAGCAGCCGAGCGGGACCCCAAGAGACCCAGTACTTC. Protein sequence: CASSRAGPQETQYF.

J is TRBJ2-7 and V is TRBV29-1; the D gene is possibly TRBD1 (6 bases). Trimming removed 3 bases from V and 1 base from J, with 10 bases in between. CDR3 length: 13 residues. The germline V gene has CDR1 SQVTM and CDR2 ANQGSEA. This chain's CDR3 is CSVDGTTSYEQYF. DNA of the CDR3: TGCAGCGTTGATGGGACAACGTCCTACGAGCAGTACTTC.

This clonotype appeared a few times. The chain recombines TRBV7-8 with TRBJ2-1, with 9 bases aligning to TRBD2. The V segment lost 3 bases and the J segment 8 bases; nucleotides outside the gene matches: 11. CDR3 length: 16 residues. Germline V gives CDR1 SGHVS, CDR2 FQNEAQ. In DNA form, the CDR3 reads TGTGCCAGCAGCTTTAGCGGGAGTATTTGGGTCGATGAGCAGTTCTTC. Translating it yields CASSFSGSIWVDEQFF.

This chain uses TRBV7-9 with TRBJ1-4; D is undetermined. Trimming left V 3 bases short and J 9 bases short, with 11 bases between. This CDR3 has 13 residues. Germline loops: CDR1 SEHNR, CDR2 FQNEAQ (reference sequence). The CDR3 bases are TGTGCCAGCAGCTTGACATCCCGGAAAAAACTGTTTTTT. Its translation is CASSLTSRKKLFF.

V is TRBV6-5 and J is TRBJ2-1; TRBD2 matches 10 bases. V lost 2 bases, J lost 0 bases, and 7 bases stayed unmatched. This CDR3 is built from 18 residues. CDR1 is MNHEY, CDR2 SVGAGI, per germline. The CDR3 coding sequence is TGTGCCAGCAGTTACCGCAGGGGACTAGCGAGCTCCTACAATGAGCAGTTCTTC. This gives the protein CASSYRRGLASSYNEQFF.

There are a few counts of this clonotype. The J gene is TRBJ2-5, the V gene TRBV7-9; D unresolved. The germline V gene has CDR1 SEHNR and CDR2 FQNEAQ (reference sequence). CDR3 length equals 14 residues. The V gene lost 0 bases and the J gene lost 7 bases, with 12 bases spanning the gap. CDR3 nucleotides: TGTGCCAGCAGCTTAGCCTCGTCGGGTGGGACCCAGTACTTC. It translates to CASSLASSGGTQYF.

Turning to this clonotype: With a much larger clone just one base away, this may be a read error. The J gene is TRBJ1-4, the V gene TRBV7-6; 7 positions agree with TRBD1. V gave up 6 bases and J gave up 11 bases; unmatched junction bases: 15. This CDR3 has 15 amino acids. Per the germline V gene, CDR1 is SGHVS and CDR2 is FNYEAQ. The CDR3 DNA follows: TGTGCCAGCAGTCTCACAGGGGAAGGAAGAGGGAAACTGTTTTTT. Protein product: CASSLTGEGRGKLFF.

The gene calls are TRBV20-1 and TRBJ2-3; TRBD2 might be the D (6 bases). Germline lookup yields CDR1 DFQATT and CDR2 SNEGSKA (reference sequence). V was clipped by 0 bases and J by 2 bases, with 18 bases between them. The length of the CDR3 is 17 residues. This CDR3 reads CSARELKPGLPTDTQYF. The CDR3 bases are TGCAGTGCTAGAGAATTAAAACCGGGACTGCCCACAGATACGCAGTATTTT.

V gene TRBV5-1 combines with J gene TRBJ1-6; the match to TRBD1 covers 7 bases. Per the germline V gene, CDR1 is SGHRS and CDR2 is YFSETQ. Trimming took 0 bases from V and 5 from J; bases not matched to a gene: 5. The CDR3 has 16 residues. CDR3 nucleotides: TGCGCCAGCAGCTTGGGGGGGACAGAAGATAATTCACCCCTCCACTTT. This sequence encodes CASSLGGTEDNSPLHF.

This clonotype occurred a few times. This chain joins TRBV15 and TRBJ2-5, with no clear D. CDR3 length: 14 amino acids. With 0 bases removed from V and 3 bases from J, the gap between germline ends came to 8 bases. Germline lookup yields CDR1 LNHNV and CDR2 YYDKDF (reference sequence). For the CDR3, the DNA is TGTGCCACCAGCAGAGAGGGGAATAAAGAGACCCAGTACTTC. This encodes CATSREGNKETQYF.

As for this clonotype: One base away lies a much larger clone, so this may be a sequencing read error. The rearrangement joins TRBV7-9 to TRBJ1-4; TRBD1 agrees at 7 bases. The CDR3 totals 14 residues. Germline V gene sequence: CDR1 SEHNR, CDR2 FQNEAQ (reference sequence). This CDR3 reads CAGSVNRGNEKLFF. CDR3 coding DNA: TGTGCCGGCAGCGTCAACAGGGGTAATGAAAAACTGTTTTTT. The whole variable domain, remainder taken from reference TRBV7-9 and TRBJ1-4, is DTGVSQNPRHKITKRGQNVTFRCDPISEHNRLYWYRQTLGQGPEFLTYFQNEAQLEKSRLLSDRFSAERPKGSFSTLEIQRTEQGDSAMYLCAGSVNRGNEKLFFGSGTQLSVL.

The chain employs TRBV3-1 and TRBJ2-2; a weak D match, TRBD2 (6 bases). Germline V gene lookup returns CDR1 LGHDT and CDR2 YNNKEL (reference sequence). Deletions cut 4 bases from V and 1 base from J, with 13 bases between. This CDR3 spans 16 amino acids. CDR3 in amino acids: CASSPLPGVNTGELFF. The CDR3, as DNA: TGTGCCAGCAGCCCGTTGCCGGGGGTGAACACCGGGGAGCTGTTTTTT.

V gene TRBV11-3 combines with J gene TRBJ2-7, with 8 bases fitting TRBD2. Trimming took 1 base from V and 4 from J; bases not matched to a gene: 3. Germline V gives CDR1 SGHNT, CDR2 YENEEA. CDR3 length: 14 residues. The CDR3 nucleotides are TGTGCCAGCAGCTTAGGGGGACTAGAGTACGAGCAGTACTTC. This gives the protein CASSLGGLEYEQYF.

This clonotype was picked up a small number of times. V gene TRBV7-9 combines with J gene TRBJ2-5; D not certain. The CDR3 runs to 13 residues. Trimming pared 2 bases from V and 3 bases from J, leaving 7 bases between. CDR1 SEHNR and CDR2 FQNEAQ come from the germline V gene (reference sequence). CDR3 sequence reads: CASSLFIEETQYF. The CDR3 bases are TGTGCCAGCAGCTTATTTATTGAAGAGACCCAGTACTTC.

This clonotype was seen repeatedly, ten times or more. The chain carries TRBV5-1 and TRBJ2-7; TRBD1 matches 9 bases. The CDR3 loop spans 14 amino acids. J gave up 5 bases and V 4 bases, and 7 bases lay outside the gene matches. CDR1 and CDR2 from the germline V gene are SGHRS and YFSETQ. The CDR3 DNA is TGCGCCAGCAGCCGGGGACAGGGCACCGACGAGCAGTACTTC. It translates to CASSRGQGTDEQYF.

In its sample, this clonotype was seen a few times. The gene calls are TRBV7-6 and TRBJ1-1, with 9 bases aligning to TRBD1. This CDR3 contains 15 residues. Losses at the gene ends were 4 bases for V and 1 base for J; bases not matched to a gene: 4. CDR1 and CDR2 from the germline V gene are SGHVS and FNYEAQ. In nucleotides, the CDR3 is TGTGCCAGCAGCTATCCGGGACAGGGGAACACTGAAGCTTTCTTT. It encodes CASSYPGQGNTEAFF.

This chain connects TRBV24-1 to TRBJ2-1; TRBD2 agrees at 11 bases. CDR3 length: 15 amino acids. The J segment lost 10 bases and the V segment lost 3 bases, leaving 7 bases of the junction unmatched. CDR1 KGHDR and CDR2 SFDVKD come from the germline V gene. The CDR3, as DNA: TGTGCCACCAGTGATGCCCTCGGGACTAGCGGAGAGCAGTTCTTC. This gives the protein CATSDALGTSGEQFF.